This is a list of T cell receptor beta chains from one sample in a study of OX40 agonist ivuxolimab in advanced cancers. TCRdb's table, derived via immunoSEQ multiplex PCR, lists solely in-frame clones and lacks some. The sample holds around 23,000 clones, approximately 80% seen once. Specimen: CD4+ or CD8+ T cells sorted from blood, collected in a trial of the OX40 agonist ivuxolimab. These receptors all come from an adult with an advanced solid tumor such as melanoma, head and neck, liver or kidney cancer. The CDR3 runs from the conserved cysteine through the conserved F or W. The D gene is left open where the match is weak. Clone size is stated in some rows and not others, as once, few, many or a class when expanded.

CDR3 protein: CASSFRDGPYEQYF
CDR3 DNA: TGTGCCAGCAGCTTCCGGGACGGCCCCTACGAGCAGTACTTC
D gene: NA
J gene: TRBJ2-7
clone size: NA
V gene: TRBV7-9

CDR3 protein: CASAPIGTGEETQYF
CDR3 DNA: TGTGCCAGCGCCCCGATTGGGACAGGGGAAGAGACCCAGTACTTC
D gene: TRBD1
J gene: TRBJ2-5
clone size: NA
V gene: TRBV7-6

CDR3 protein: CAIRGANNEQFF
CDR3 DNA: TGTGCCATCAGGGGGGCAAACAATGAGCAGTTCTTC
D gene: NA
J gene: TRBJ2-1
clone size: few
V gene: TRBV10-3

CDR3 protein: CASSLDTGGREKLFF
CDR3 DNA: TGTGCCAGCAGTCTAGACACAGGGGGCCGGGAAAAACTGTTTTTT
D gene: TRBD1
J gene: TRBJ1-4
clone size: once
V gene: TRBV27

CDR3 protein: CASSLRQGKGETQYF
CDR3 DNA: TGTGCCAGCAGCTTGAGACAGGGGAAGGGAGAGACCCAGTACTTC
D gene: TRBD1
J gene: TRBJ2-5
clone size: NA
V gene: TRBV5-4

CDR3 protein: CASRPGTGIYGYTF
CDR3 DNA: TGTGCCAGCAGACCCGGGACAGGGATCTATGGCTACACCTTC
D gene: TRBD1
J gene: TRBJ1-2
clone size: NA
V gene: TRBV6-4

CDR3 protein: CASSLAGTSIYEQYF
CDR3 DNA: TGTGCCAGCAGCTTGGCCGGGACTAGCATCTACGAGCAGTACTTC
D gene: TRBD2
J gene: TRBJ2-7
clone size: NA
V gene: TRBV7-3

CDR3 protein: CASSGGAYYGYTF
CDR3 DNA: TGTGCCAGCAGCGGCGGGGCTTACTATGGCTACACCTTC
D gene: NA
J gene: TRBJ1-2
clone size: NA
V gene: TRBV9

CDR3 protein: CASSYSRRGGAEAFF
CDR3 DNA: TGTGCCAGCAGTTACTCGAGGAGGGGGGGGGCTGAAGCTTTCTTT
D gene: NA
J gene: TRBJ1-1
clone size: medium-sized
V gene: TRBV6-5

CDR3 protein: CASSLGAGGGYGYTF
CDR3 DNA: TGTGCCAGCAGCTTGGGGGCAGGGGGCGGCTATGGCTACACCTTC
D gene: TRBD1
J gene: TRBJ1-2
clone size: NA
V gene: TRBV4-2

CDR3 protein: CASSHHRDVNYGYTF
CDR3 DNA: TGTGCCAGCAGCCACCACAGGGATGTTAACTATGGCTACACCTTC
D gene: NA
J gene: TRBJ1-2
clone size: NA
V gene: TRBV16

CDR3 protein: CASSPRRGTYEQYF
CDR3 DNA: TGTGCCAGCTCACCACGACGGGGGACCTACGAGCAGTACTTC
D gene: NA
J gene: TRBJ2-7
clone size: NA
V gene: TRBV18

CDR3 protein: CASSIRARGNGDQPQHF
CDR3 DNA: TGTGCCAGTAGTATAAGGGCTCGGGGGAATGGGGATCAGCCCCAGCATTTT
D gene: NA
J gene: TRBJ1-5
clone size: NA
V gene: TRBV19

CDR3 protein: CASCRDRATGELFF
CDR3 DNA: TGTGCCAGCTGCCGGGACAGGGCCACCGGGGAGCTGTTTTTT
D gene: TRBD1
J gene: TRBJ2-2
clone size: NA
V gene: TRBV6-6

CDR3 protein: CASSRTGSAEDTQYF
CDR3 DNA: TGTGCCAGCAGCCGGACCGGGTCGGCGGAAGATACGCAGTATTTT
D gene: NA
J gene: TRBJ2-3
clone size: NA
V gene: TRBV7-2

CDR3 protein: CASRTGINTGELFF
CDR3 DNA: TGTGCCAGCAGGACAGGGATCAACACCGGGGAGCTGTTTTTT
D gene: TRBD1
J gene: TRBJ2-2
clone size: NA
V gene: TRBV27

CDR3 protein: CASWGETQYF
CDR3 DNA: TGTGCCAGTTGGGGAGAGACCCAGTACTTC
D gene: NA
J gene: TRBJ2-5
clone size: once
V gene: TRBV6-5

CDR3 protein: CASSRGVGDTEAFF
CDR3 DNA: TGTGCCAGCAGCCGTGGGGTAGGCGACACTGAAGCTTTCTTT
D gene: NA
J gene: TRBJ1-1
clone size: NA
V gene: TRBV7-9

CDR3 protein: CASSPSGVYGYTF
CDR3 DNA: TGTGCCAGCAGCCCCTCTGGGGTTTATGGCTACACCTTC
D gene: NA
J gene: TRBJ1-2
clone size: NA
V gene: TRBV6-5

CDR3 protein: CSGTSGNEQFF
CDR3 DNA: TGCAGTGGGACTAGCGGCAATGAGCAGTTCTTC
D gene: TRBD2
J gene: TRBJ2-1
clone size: NA
V gene: TRBV20-1

CDR3 protein: CATSREPGRTYQETQYF
CDR3 DNA: TGTGCCACCAGCAGAGAGCCGGGACGGACGTACCAAGAGACCCAGTACTTC
D gene: NA
J gene: TRBJ2-5
clone size: NA
V gene: TRBV15

CDR3 protein: CASSYGQTNTEAFF
CDR3 DNA: TGTGCCAGCAGTTACGGACAGACAAACACTGAAGCTTTCTTT
D gene: NA
J gene: TRBJ1-1
clone size: NA
V gene: TRBV6-5

CDR3 protein: CASSLSGAGNEQFF
CDR3 DNA: TGTGCCAGCAGCTTATCGGGCGCCGGGAATGAGCAGTTCTTC
D gene: NA
J gene: TRBJ2-1
clone size: NA
V gene: TRBV11-1

CDR3 protein: CASSLWQGAGYGYTF
CDR3 DNA: TGTGCCAGCAGTTTATGGCAGGGGGCGGGCTATGGCTACACCTTC
D gene: TRBD1
J gene: TRBJ1-2
clone size: NA
V gene: TRBV27

CDR3 protein: CASSLSSPREQFF
CDR3 DNA: TGTGCCAGTAGTCTGTCTTCTCCCCGTGAGCAGTTCTTC
D gene: NA
J gene: TRBJ2-1
clone size: NA
V gene: TRBV19

CDR3 protein: CASSITVGQWTGNTIYF
CDR3 DNA: TGTGCCAGTAGTATAACCGTGGGACAGTGGACTGGAAACACCATATATTTT
D gene: TRBD1
J gene: TRBJ1-3
clone size: NA
V gene: TRBV19

CDR3 protein: CASSSRMGQITDTQYF
CDR3 DNA: TGCGCCAGCAGCTCAAGGATGGGACAGATCACAGATACGCAGTATTTT
D gene: TRBD1
J gene: TRBJ2-3
clone size: NA
V gene: TRBV4-1

CDR3 protein: CASSLDQGASGIQYF
CDR3 DNA: TGCGCCAGCAGCTTGGATCAGGGAGCGTCTGGCATTCAGTACTTC
D gene: NA
J gene: TRBJ2-4
clone size: NA
V gene: TRBV5-1

CDR3 protein: CASRRTGELFF
CDR3 DNA: TGTGCCAGCAGAAGGACCGGGGAGCTGTTTTTT
D gene: NA
J gene: TRBJ2-2
clone size: few
V gene: TRBV6-5

CDR3 protein: CAWGPLGQRSGNTIYF
CDR3 DNA: TGTGCCTGGGGGCCCTTGGGACAGCGCTCTGGAAACACCATATATTTT
D gene: TRBD1
J gene: TRBJ1-3
clone size: once
V gene: TRBV30

CDR3 protein: CASGVFTDTQYF
CDR3 DNA: TGTGCCAGCGGGGTTTTTACAGATACGCAGTATTTT
D gene: NA
J gene: TRBJ2-3
clone size: NA
V gene: TRBV7-9

CDR3 protein: CASSLGTSNSPLHF
CDR3 DNA: TGTGCCAGCAGCTTAGGGACCAGCAATTCACCCCTCCACTTT
D gene: NA
J gene: TRBJ1-6
clone size: NA
V gene: TRBV7-2

CDR3 protein: CASSFAGYQETQYF
CDR3 DNA: TGTGCCAGCAGTTTTGCGGGGTACCAAGAGACCCAGTACTTC
D gene: NA
J gene: TRBJ2-5
clone size: NA
V gene: TRBV27

CDR3 protein: CASSHRGTTLEAFF
CDR3 DNA: TGTGCCAGCAGCCATAGAGGGACAACCCTTGAAGCTTTCTTT
D gene: NA
J gene: TRBJ1-1
clone size: NA
V gene: TRBV14

CDR3 protein: CSVEGLAGVSYNEQFF
CDR3 DNA: TGCAGCGTTGAAGGACTAGCGGGGGTCTCCTACAATGAGCAGTTCTTC
D gene: TRBD2
J gene: TRBJ2-1
clone size: few
V gene: TRBV29-1

CDR3 protein: CASSSPKGLGGALDEQFF
CDR3 DNA: TGTGCCAGCAGTTCCCCTAAGGGATTAGGGGGCGCTTTGGATGAGCAGTTCTTC
D gene: TRBD1
J gene: TRBJ2-1
clone size: once
V gene: TRBV27

CDR3 protein: CASSLSGGGQPQHF
CDR3 DNA: TGTGCCAGCAGTTTATCGGGGGGTGGCCAGCCCCAGCATTTT
D gene: NA
J gene: TRBJ1-5
clone size: NA
V gene: TRBV28

CDR3 protein: CASSLVLEGGEQFF
CDR3 DNA: TGTGCCAGCAGCTTAGTCCTCGAGGGGGGTGAGCAGTTCTTC
D gene: NA
J gene: TRBJ2-1
clone size: few
V gene: TRBV7-9

CDR3 protein: CASSQSGTGVRLGLNSYEQYF
CDR3 DNA: TGCGCCAGCAGTCAATCCGGGACAGGGGTTCGTCTGGGACTCAACTCCTACGAGCAGTACTTC
D gene: TRBD1
J gene: TRBJ2-7
clone size: NA
V gene: TRBV23-1